In this sample, the clone carrying this T cell receptor (beta chain) turned up many times. Its target is unknown. V dropped 2 bases and J dropped 0; count of bases not matched to a gene: 12. The CDR3 has 20 residues. Germline lookup yields CDR1 SGHTA and CDR2 FQGNSA. The data stem from a study of T-cell memory formation after mild COVID-19. Study results and limitations: Researchers found some responding clones in pre-infection memory, a sign that cross-reactive memory joined.

A single record per CDR3 protein comes from TCRdb applying MiXCR to the 5' RACE reads. The data show about 540,000 distinct CDR3 sequences, over 20% seen once. The chain has TRBV7-2 and TRBJ2-3; 12 bases agree with TRBD2. This sequence originates from an adult woman who had mild COVID-19 (a few samples of this study predate the infection). Cell type and time point are not known. Sequences were obtained from PBMCs or a T cell subset sorted from them (not recorded which). The CDR3 DNA sequence: TGTGCCAGCAGCTTAAGGGCTAGCGGGAGGGCCTACCCTAGCACAGATACGCAGTATTTT. This codes for CASSLRASGRAYPSTDTQYF.